These 8 T cell receptor beta chains share one sample of origin, sequenced in a study of OX40 agonist ivuxolimab in advanced cancers. Library preparation employed the immunoSEQ multiplex PCR assay. Imported from immuneACCESS, the table was reduced by TCRdb to in-frame sequences with V and J called. These copies leave out some clones; in studies compared against another copy, an unresolved V gene accounts for under half, and the cause of the remainder is not known. The sample data list about 64,000 clones, and approximately 84% of these were observed just once. 9.8% of the sample is taken by the ten largest. Sequencing used CD4+ or CD8+ T cells sorted from blood, obtained in a trial of the OX40 agonist ivuxolimab. The receptors here all came from an adult with an advanced solid tumor such as melanoma, head and neck, liver or kidney cancer.

The V call is TRBV7-2, the J call TRBJ1-5; no clear D. CDR1 SGHTA and CDR2 FQGNSA come from the germline V gene. The CDR3 runs to 13 residues. V was clipped by 1 base and J by 4 bases, with 5 bases between them. The CDR3 nucleotides are TGTGCCAGCAGCTTAGGGTTGAATCAGCCCCAGCATTTT. The encoded protein is CASSLGLNQPQHF.

The chain employs TRBV2 and TRBJ2-5; 9 nucleotides match TRBD1. The ends lost 7 bases at V and 5 bases at J; junction bases unmatched: 8. Per germline, CDR1 SNHLY and CDR2 FYNNEI. The CDR3 has 14 residues. DNA for the CDR3: TGTGCCAGCACCAAGGACAGGGGTATGGAGACCCAGTACTTC. Protein: CASTKDRGMETQYF.

This clone was observed a few times. The chain has TRBV7-2 and TRBJ1-2; the D gene is possibly TRBD1 (5 bases). Germline CDR1 and CDR2: SGHTA and FQGNSA. The germline V and J ends were trimmed by 2 bases and 8 bases, with 15 bases remaining between them. The length of the CDR3 is 14 residues. The CDR3 region is CASSLFGTEGGYTF. CDR3 sequence (DNA): TGTGCCAGCAGCTTATTCGGGACGGAGGGGGGCTACACCTTC.

The CDR3 spells CSVEDRQNYGYTF. CDR3 DNA: TGCAGCGTTGAAGACAGGCAAAACTATGGCTACACCTTC. The chain uses TRBV29-1 and TRBJ1-2; D ambiguous. Germline V CDR1 and CDR2: SQVTM, ANQGSEA. The CDR3 is made up of 13 amino acids. The V end lost 0 bases, the J end lost 2 bases, and 7 bases lay between the germline ends.

The CDR3 protein is CASSFRRGREQYF. The CDR3 DNA reads as TGTGCCAGCAGCTTCCGCAGGGGCCGCGAGCAGTACTTC. V and J are TRBV7-3 and TRBJ2-7, with D possibly TRBD1 on 6 matching bases. V lost 3 bases and J 6 bases, leaving 12 bases between the germline ends. The CDR3 runs to 13 residues. Germline V gene data show CDR1 as SGHTA and CDR2 as FQGTGA.

J is TRBJ2-1 and V is TRBV27; 11 bases line up with TRBD2. In germline, CDR1 is MNHEY, CDR2 SMNVEV (reference sequence). The CDR3 has 16 residues. Germline trimming cut 4 bases from V and 4 bases from J; bases unmatched to any gene: 6. The CDR3 nucleotides read TGTGCCAGCAGTTCCTTAGCGGGAGGGGAGTACAATGAGCAGTTCTTC. Its protein is CASSSLAGGEYNEQFF.

This chain uses TRBV5-1 with TRBJ1-1; D is uncertain. Germline CDR1 is SGHRS and CDR2 is YFSETQ. The CDR3 is 13 residues long. Between the trimmed V and J ends, which lost 5 bases and 1 base, there was a span of 9 bases. The CDR3 DNA follows: TGCGCCAGCAGGCCCCTAGAGAACACTGAAGCTTTCTTT. Protein product: CASRPLENTEAFF.

CDR3 nucleotides: TGTGCCAGCAGCTTATTTAGTCGGGACCCCGTCTACGAGCAGTACTTC. Translation gives CASSLFSRDPVYEQYF. The gene calls are TRBV7-2 and TRBJ2-7; D may match TRBD1 or TRBD2 (5 bases each). Deletions cut 2 bases from V and 3 bases from J, with 17 bases between. CDR3 length equals 16 residues. CDR1 and CDR2 (germline): SGHTA, FQGNSA.